This TCR beta chain was captured in a study of blood T cells in healthy people across ages. General study points: Diversity was estimated from one million T cells, and these estimates were considered underestimates.

A second PCR, run for about 6 to 12 cycles, used a sample-barcoded 5' primer plus a J-beta primer mix. TCRdb re-analysed the 5' RACE reads in MiXCR, keeping a single row per CDR3 protein. The sample carries over 600,000 distinct CDR3 sequences, about 43% recorded once. Concerning this clonotype itself: Its antigen remains unidentified.

Trimming removed 1 base at V and 4 bases at J, with 10 bases between. CDR3 length: 14 amino acids. Germline V gene data show CDR1 as MGHRA and CDR2 as YSYEKL. The receptor was derived from a man older than 75 in good health. The chain joins TRBV4-1 to TRBJ1-2; maybe TRBD1 (5 bases). Material: blood. CDR3 loop: CASSQVGGTYGYTF. The CDR3 bases are TGCGCCAGCAGCCAAGTCGGGGGAACCTATGGCTACACCTTC.